Following are 31 T cell receptor beta chains from one sample sequenced in a study of OX40 agonist ivuxolimab in advanced cancers. Clones were read by immunoSEQ multiplex PCR, and TCRdb kept only the in-frame ones, dropping some. Of some 70,000 clones in the sample, about 84% were seen once. Material: CD4+ or CD8+ T cells sorted from blood, obtained in a trial of the OX40 agonist ivuxolimab. These receptors were collected from an adult with an advanced solid tumor such as melanoma, head and neck, liver or kidney cancer.

The chain joins TRBV6-5 to TRBJ2-7; 8 bases line up with TRBD1. The CDR3 runs to 16 residues. V dropped 4 bases and J dropped 5; count of bases not matched to a gene: 13. CDR1 is MNHEY, CDR2 SVGAGI, per germline. CDR3 nucleotide sequence: TGTGCCAGCAGTTTCGCCCAGGGGGCTTGGGGCAACGAGCAGTACGTC. This sequence encodes CASSFAQGAWGNEQYV.

The chain combines TRBV5-4 with TRBJ2-1, with 11 bases identical to TRBD2. This CDR3 is 20 amino acids long. The germline V gene has CDR1 SGHNT and CDR2 YYREEE (reference sequence). V lost 3 bases to trimming and J lost 0 bases; unmatched junction nucleotides: 14. CDR3 in amino acids: CASSSGLAGSILSSYNEQFF. In DNA, the CDR3 is TGTGCCAGCAGCTCAGGACTAGCGGGTTCCATCCTAAGCTCCTACAATGAGCAGTTCTTC.

The rearrangement links TRBV19 to TRBJ1-3; D is unresolved. CDR1 is LNHDA, CDR2 SQIVND, per germline (reference sequence). V lost 7 bases and J lost 0, with 13 bases in between. The CDR3 contains 15 residues. CDR3 coding DNA: TGTGCCAGTACCTCAATAGGCACCTCTGGAAACACCATATATTTT. It encodes CASTSIGTSGNTIYF. The full variable domain, completed using reference TRBV19 and TRBJ1-3, is DGGITQSPKYLFRKEGQNVTLSCEQNLNHDAMYWYRQDPGQGLRLIYYSQIVNDFQKGDIAEGYSVSREKKESFPLTVTSAQKNPTAFYLCASTSIGTSGNTIYFGEGSWLTVV.

J is TRBJ1-1 and V is TRBV21-1. TRBV21-1 represents a pseudogene. There are 13 residues in the CDR3. The CDR3 sequence: CATGREEGTEAFF. The DNA of the CDR3 is TGTGCCACCGGCAGGGAGGAAGGAACTGAAGCTTTCTTT.

The chain uses TRBV7-9 and TRBJ2-7; D gene ambiguous. Germline-derived CDR1 and CDR2 are SEHNR and FQNEAQ (reference sequence). V dropped 1 base and J dropped 2 bases, with 12 bases sitting between them. CDR3 size: 15 residues. In DNA form, the CDR3 reads TGTGCCAGCAGCTTAGAAATGGGGTCAGCCTACGAGCAGTACTTC. Translation: CASSLEMGSAYEQYF.

The chain is built from TRBV2 and TRBJ1-2, with 8 bases matching TRBD1. CDR1 and CDR2 (germline): SNHLY, FYNNEI. V lost 9 bases, J lost 3 bases, and 3 bases stayed unmatched. This CDR3 region has 12 residues. For the CDR3, the DNA is TGTGCCAGTGGACAGGGCGACTATGGCTACACCTTC. Translating it yields CASGQGDYGYTF.

The CDR3 nucleotides are TGTGCCAGCAGCTTACTAGAGAAAGATACGCAGTATTTT. Its protein is CASSLLEKDTQYF. The rearrangement links TRBV7-2 to TRBJ2-3; D is unclear. CDR3 length: 13 residues. Germline CDR1 SGHTA, CDR2 FQGNSA. V was shortened by 2 bases and J by 5 bases, with 8 bases between the two germline ends.

This clone was recorded a few times. The J gene is TRBJ1-2, the V gene TRBV21-1. TRBV21-1 is listed as a pseudogene. The CDR3 is 14 residues long. In DNA, the CDR3 is TGTGCCAGCAGCAAACCGGGACGGGACTATGGCTACACCTTC. Its protein is CASSKPGRDYGYTF.

Only a few counts were recorded for this clone. The CDR3 loop reads CASSPISVGQIGNTIYF. The CDR3 nucleotides read TGTGCCAGCAGCCCGATCTCGGTCGGGCAGATCGGAAACACCATATATTTT. The chain couples TRBV7-2 to TRBJ1-3; D remains unclear. The V gene's germline CDR1 is SGHTA and CDR2 FQGNSA. V shed 5 bases and J shed 4 bases, with 21 bases lying between them. The CDR3 runs 17 residues.

CDR3 amino acids: CASSQGTEANYGYTF. DNA for the CDR3: TGCGCCAGCAGCCAAGGGACAGAAGCTAACTATGGCTACACCTTC. The genes are TRBV4-1 and TRBJ1-2, with a possible D match to TRBD1 (6 bases). V lost 1 base to trimming and J lost 0 bases, with 9 bases between them. The germline gives CDR1 MGHRA, CDR2 YSYEKL. The CDR3 runs to 15 residues.

This clone was found once. CDR3 in amino acids: CASSPSRDNEQFF. In nucleotides, the CDR3 is TGTGCCAGCTCACCCTCCAGGGACAATGAGCAGTTCTTC. The V call is TRBV18, the J call TRBJ2-1; D perhaps matches TRBD1 (5 bases). Per germline, CDR1 KGHSH and CDR2 LQKENI. V was shortened by 3 bases and J by 5 bases, with 8 bases between the two germline ends. CDR3 length: 13 amino acids.

The genes are TRBV18 and TRBJ2-5, with a weak D call TRBD2 (6 bases). V was pared by 5 bases and J by 3 bases, with 13 bases between. The CDR3 is 14 residues long. CDR1 is KGHSH and CDR2 is LQKENI in the germline V gene. The CDR3 loop reads CASSARSGEETQYF. The CDR3 DNA sequence: TGTGCCAGCTCAGCACGGTCGGGGGAAGAGACCCAGTACTTC.

CDR3 in amino acids: CASSLGGDPEQFF. CDR3 nucleotides: TGTGCCAGCAGCCTCGGGGGGGACCCAGAGCAGTTCTTC. The J gene is TRBJ2-1, the V gene TRBV7-2; 8 bases line up with TRBD2. The CDR3 totals 13 residues. Per the germline V gene, CDR1 is SGHTA and CDR2 is FQGNSA. The junction had 7 bases not matched to a gene; V was cut back by 5 bases and J by 10 bases.

The chain recombines TRBV6-5 with TRBJ1-2, with 7 bases matching TRBD1. The CDR3 totals 15 residues. The V gene end was trimmed by 6 bases and the J gene end by 4 bases; junction bases not matched to a gene: 11. Germline V gene data show CDR1 as MNHEY and CDR2 as SVGAGI. CDR3 region: CASSTGQVLAYGYTF. Written as DNA, the CDR3 is TGTGCCAGCAGCACCGGACAGGTCTTGGCCTATGGCTACACCTTC.

V is TRBV12-1 and J is TRBJ2-2; TRBD2, the table's D call, was not compared with the DNA. TRBV12-1 is tagged as a pseudogene. CDR3 length: 19 residues. The CDR3 reads CASSFGSGGADSDTGELFF. In DNA form, the CDR3 reads TGTGCCAGCAGCTTTGGTAGCGGGGGGGCCGATTCGGACACCGGGGAGCTGTTTTTT.

This clone has a handful of counts. The genes are TRBV21-1 and TRBJ2-7. TRBV21-1 is given as a pseudogene. CDR3 length: 12 amino acids. This CDR3 is CASSSRSYEQYV. The DNA for the CDR3 is TGTGCCAGCAGCTCCCGTTCCTACGAGCAGTACGTC.

V gene TRBV7-9 combines with J gene TRBJ1-4; possibly TRBD1 for D (6 bases). Germline CDR1 SEHNR, CDR2 FQNEAQ (reference sequence). The V end was cut by 9 bases, the J end by 7 bases, with 21 bases between. The CDR3 consists of 15 residues. The DNA of the CDR3 is TGTGCCAGTACCGAGGGGACTGAGGGGGTTGAAAAACTGTTTTTT. This gives the protein CASTEGTEGVEKLFF. Full variable domain (remainder filled in from reference TRBV7-9 and TRBJ1-4): DTGVSQNPRHKITKRGQNVTFRCDPISEHNRLYWYRQTLGQGPEFLTYFQNEAQLEKSRLLSDRFSAERPKGSFSTLEIQRTEQGDSAMYLCASTEGTEGVEKLFFGSGTQLSVL.

The chain employs TRBV28 and TRBJ1-2; D unresolved. This CDR3 spans 14 amino acids. V dropped 3 bases and J dropped 0 bases, with 8 bases sitting between them. Germline loops: CDR1 MDHEN, CDR2 SYDVKM. The DNA for the CDR3 is TGTGCCAGCAGTTTCCGGGTGGCTAACTATGGCTACACCTTC. Translated: CASSFRVANYGYTF.

V usage is TRBV7-9 and J usage is TRBJ1-2; 8 nucleotides agree with TRBD1. CDR1 and CDR2 (germline): SEHNR, FQNEAQ (reference sequence). With 2 bases clipped from V and 3 bases from J, the junction kept 5 bases outside the gene matches. The CDR3 totals 15 residues. CDR3 coding DNA: TGTGCCAGCAGCTTATCCGACAGGGGAGACTATGGCTACACCTTC. Translated, it gives CASSLSDRGDYGYTF.

In this sample, this clone turned up once. This chain connects TRBV30 to TRBJ2-7, with D perhaps matching TRBD2 (6 bases). The ends were cut back, 0 bases at V and 0 bases at J, with 9 bases in the middle. In germline, CDR1 is GTSNPN, CDR2 SVGIG (reference sequence). The length of the CDR3 is 14 residues. The CDR3 sequence: CAWSVRRDSYEQYV. In DNA, the CDR3 is TGTGCCTGGAGTGTACGGAGGGACTCCTACGAGCAGTACGTC.

The chain joins TRBV6-1 to TRBJ1-5; a possible D gene is TRBD1 (6 bases). The V gene's germline CDR1 is MNHNS and CDR2 SASEGT. The ends were cut back, 2 bases at V and 6 bases at J, with 11 bases in the middle. This CDR3 region has 14 residues. The CDR3 loop is CASSERGGAQPQHF. CDR3 nucleotide sequence: TGTGCCAGCAGTGAAAGGGGGGGCGCTCAGCCCCAGCATTTT.

This sequence joins TRBV9 and TRBJ2-2; perhaps TRBD2 as D (6 bases). The length of the CDR3 is 16 residues. Trimming left V 0 bases short and J 0 bases short, with 9 bases between. CDR1 and CDR2 (germline): SGDLS, YYNGEE. CDR3 residues: CASSVVGGANTGELFF. The CDR3 nucleotides are TGTGCCAGCAGCGTAGTTGGCGGGGCGAACACCGGGGAGCTGTTTTTT.

This rearrangement joins TRBV2 to TRBJ1-2; 9 bases agree with TRBD1. This CDR3 comprises 14 residues. Trimming removed 6 bases from V and 4 bases from J; junction bases left unmatched: 6. In germline, CDR1 is SNHLY, CDR2 FYNNEI. The chain's CDR3 is CASRGTGLGYGYTF. Written as DNA, the CDR3 is TGTGCCAGCAGGGGGACAGGGCTCGGCTATGGCTACACCTTC.

The chain employs TRBV6-4 and TRBJ1-1, with 8 bases fitting TRBD1. CDR1 MRHNA and CDR2 SNTAGT come from the germline V gene. The junction had 11 bases not matched to a gene; V was cut back by 2 bases and J by 0 bases. The length of the CDR3 is 18 residues. The CDR3 bases are TGTGCCAGCAGTGACCCCATAAGACAGGGGCAGGTGAACACTGAAGCTTTCTTT. It specifies CASSDPIRQGQVNTEAFF.

The rearrangement uses TRBV10-3 and TRBJ2-1, with 8 bases fitting TRBD1. V trimming: 3 bases; J trimming: 2 bases; junction bases outside the gene matches: 3. CDR1 and CDR2 from the germline V gene are ENHRY and SYGVKD. CDR3 length: 15 amino acids. As DNA, the CDR3 is TGTGCCATCAGTGAACAACAGGGGGCCTACAATGAGCAGTTCTTC. Its protein product is CAISEQQGAYNEQFF.

The chain combines TRBV18 with TRBJ2-5; D is unresolved. The germline V gene encodes CDR1 KGHSH and CDR2 LQKENI. The V end was cut by 3 bases, the J end by 2 bases, with 4 bases between. CDR3 size: 12 residues. This chain's CDR3 is CASSPGQETQYF. The CDR3 nucleotides read TGTGCCAGCTCACCGGGGCAAGAGACCCAGTACTTC.

The J gene is TRBJ1-1, the V gene TRBV4-1; 8 bases line up with TRBD1. V trimming: 0 bases; J trimming: 5 bases; junction bases outside the gene matches: 17. Germline assignment: CDR1 MGHRA and CDR2 YSYEKL. This CDR3 is 19 amino acids long. This chain's CDR3 is CASSQEFGQGALGRTEAFF. CDR3 nucleotides: TGCGCCAGCAGCCAAGAGTTCGGGCAGGGGGCGCTGGGTAGGACTGAAGCTTTCTTT.

This rearrangement joins TRBV5-1 to TRBJ1-1; possibly TRBD1 for D (5 bases). In germline, CDR1 is SGHRS, CDR2 YFSETQ. The CDR3 has 14 amino acids. The V end lost 4 bases, the J end lost 0 bases, and 10 bases lay between the germline ends. The CDR3, as DNA: TGCGCCAGCAGCCGGGGACGGGTGAACACTGAAGCTTTCTTT. Translating it yields CASSRGRVNTEAFF.

In its sample, this clone was seen a few times. The J gene is TRBJ2-7, the V gene TRBV28, with 7 bases that match TRBD2. Looked up from germline, CDR1 is MDHEN and CDR2 is SYDVKM. The V gene end was trimmed by 3 bases and the J gene end by 0 bases; junction bases not matched to a gene: 8. The CDR3 is 16 residues long. Here the CDR3 DNA reads TGTGCCAGCAGTTTCCGTTACGGCGGGAGCTCCTACGAGCAGTACTTC. Protein product: CASSFRYGGSSYEQYF.

The genes are TRBV5-6 and TRBJ2-7; D tentatively reads TRBD1 or TRBD2 (5 bases each). Germline assignment: CDR1 SGHDT and CDR2 YYEEEE. Trimming removed 4 bases from V and 1 base from J, with 12 bases in between. The CDR3 spans 14 residues. The CDR3 DNA is TGTGCCAGCAGCCTGGGGGTTGGGTCCTACGAGCAGTACTTC. Translated, it gives CASSLGVGSYEQYF.

The chain combines TRBV6-5 with TRBJ2-3; 8 nucleotides match TRBD2. This CDR3 region has 15 residues. CDR1 is MNHEY, CDR2 SVGAGI, per germline. The junction had 12 bases not matched to a gene; V was cut back by 10 bases and J by 3 bases. The CDR3 DNA is TGTGCCACTAGGTCCGGCGGGGGGAAAACAGATACGCAGTATTTT. Translated: CATRSGGGKTDTQYF.